This entry features one T cell receptor beta chain sequence. This sample was included in a study of blood T cell repertoires in COVID-19. Trimming cost V 6 bases and J 6 bases; bases outside gene matches: 13. The CDR3 spans 15 residues. Germline V CDR1 and CDR2: SNHLY, FYNNEI. Only in-frame clones appear in the TCRdb table, and some are missing; sequencing was by immunoSEQ multiplex PCR. The sample shows around 220,000 clones, around 87% of them seen only once. The chain links TRBV2 to TRBJ2-7; 8 nucleotides match TRBD2. The sample taken for sequencing was PBMCs or T cells enriched from blood (not recorded which). The TCR was taken from a man younger than 40 who had been exposed to COVID-19. In DNA, the CDR3 is TGTGCCAGCAGCCCACCTCCGGCACTAGCGGCCGAGCAGTACTTC. It specifies CASSPPPALAAEQYF.